Listed below are T cell receptor beta chains from one sample, sequenced in a study of T cell clonotyping in hematopoietic cell transplantation. The protocol was immunoSEQ multiplex PCR, while the TCRdb copy is restricted to in-frame clones and leaves out a portion. The data hold approximately 12,000 clones, with approximately 67% observed a single time. Sequences were derived from peripheral blood mononuclear cells, sampled 180 days after allogeneic stem cell transplant. Receptor source: a male patient between 55 and 70 years old who had an allogeneic stem cell transplant from an unrelated donor, so the T cells may come from the graft donor. Some clones in this sample may be carry-over from other donors' samples. Both conserved end residues are part of each CDR3. A D gene is named only where the DNA matches it firmly. Clone size is shown for a subset of rows, as once, few, many or a class of expanded clone.

D gene,V gene,clone size,J gene,CDR3 DNA,CDR3 protein
.,TRBV4-3,.,TRBJ1-1,TGCGCCAGCAGCCAAGATCGGTCGGGCTATGAAGCTTTCTTT,CASSQDRSGYEAFF
.,TRBV30,once,TRBJ1-6,TGTGCCTGGAGCGGGACGGTAATTTCACCCCTCCACTTT,CAWSGTVISPLHF
TRBD1,TRBV10-3,few,TRBJ1-1,TGTGCCATCAGTGAGGGGAGGTCAGGGGGCTTCGAAGCTTTCTTT,CAISEGRSGGFEAFF
TRBD1,TRBV28,.,TRBJ1-6,TGTGCCAGCAGTCCGTTACAGGGGGGAGTGAGGTCACCCCTCCACTTT,CASSPLQGGVRSPLHF
.,TRBV29-1,.,TRBJ1-1,TGCAGCGTCCTCCCCCAGGACATGAACACTGAAGCTTTCTTT,CSVLPQDMNTEAFF
.,TRBV5-1,.,TRBJ2-5,TGCGCCAGCAGCTTGGCCGAATCAGAGACCCAGTACTTC,CASSLAESETQYF
.,TRBV27,.,TRBJ1-1,TGTGCCAGCAGGGTGCAGATGAACACTGAAGCTTTCTTT,CASRVQMNTEAFF
TRBD2,TRBV28,.,TRBJ2-3,TGTGCCAGCAGTTTAGAAGCTAGCGGGGGCACCACAGATACGCAGTATTTT,CASSLEASGGTTDTQYF
.,TRBV6-5,.,TRBJ1-2,TGTGCCAGCACCCAAGGAGGAGAATGGATGAATGGCTACACCTTC,CASTQGGEWMNGYTF
.,TRBV7-2,.,TRBJ1-3,TGTGCCAGCAGCTCAGGGGCGCCTGGAAACACCATATATTTT,CASSSGAPGNTIYF
.,TRBV7-2,.,TRBJ1-3,TGTGCCAGCAGCCAGGGTGATAGGGGTGGAAACACCATATATTTT,CASSQGDRGGNTIYF
.,TRBV7-2,.,TRBJ1-1,TGTGCCAGCAGGTTCGGGGGTGGGACTGAAGCTTTCTTT,CASRFGGGTEAFF
.,TRBV27,.,TRBJ2-7,TGTGCCAGCAGTGGATTTCCGGGGGAGGCACGGGAGCAGTACTTC,CASSGFPGEAREQYF
TRBD2,TRBV28,.,TRBJ2-1,TGTGCCAGCAGTTTCGGCCTAGCGGGGGGTTACAATGAGCAGTTCTTC,CASSFGLAGGYNEQFF
TRBD1,TRBV10-3,few,TRBJ1-6,TGTGCCGTACTCCCGGGACAGGGAAATAATTCACCCCTCCACTTT,CAVLPGQGNNSPLHF
.,TRBV6-1,.,TRBJ1-5,TGTGCCAGCAGTGGAGGGACAATTGGGCTGGGTCAGCCCCAGCATTTT,CASSGGTIGLGQPQHF
TRBD1,TRBV6-4,.,TRBJ2-7,TGTGCCAGCAGAATTACCGGGACAGGGGGCCCCTACGAGCAGTACTTC,CASRITGTGGPYEQYF
.,TRBV19,.,TRBJ1-1,TGTGCCAGCCGGGGGAGTCAAGCTTTCTTT,CASRGSQAFF
.,TRBV27,.,TRBJ2-7,TGTGCCAGCAGACCGCTCTGGACCTCGAGCTCCTACGAGCAGTACTTC,CASRPLWTSSSYEQYF
.,TRBV2,.,TRBJ2-5,TGTGCCAGCAAGGGTGCTAGGGAGACCCAGTACTTC,CASKGARETQYF